This is a list of T cell receptor beta chains from one sample in a study of memory CD4+ T cells and cytomegalovirus serostatus. Assay: immunoSEQ multiplex PCR; the TCRdb copy retains only in-frame clones and omits some. The sample gives around 45,000 clones, around 74% of which show up once; about 1.1% is in the top ten. Sequenced input: memory CD4+ T cells from blood. These receptors originate from an adult in good health and CMV-seropositive. Both conserved end residues are trimmed from each CDR3. Clone size is shown for a subset of rows, as once, few, many or a class of expanded clone.

CDR3 protein,J gene,clone size,V gene
ASSEVRTGLETQY,TRBJ2-5,NA,TRBV2
ASSAWGSLITDTQY,TRBJ2-3,once,TRBV6-1
ASSLDDRAEQY,TRBJ2-7,once,TRBV7-6
ASSPGQETNTEELF,TRBJ2-2,NA,TRBV18
ASGDRATDTQY,TRBJ2-3,few,TRBV2
ASSRGGTANTDTQY,TRBJ2-3,NA,TRBV5-4
ASSQEVDSHEQY,TRBJ2-7,NA,TRBV4-2
ASSVGTGDGETQY,TRBJ2-5,few,TRBV2
ASSPDPTGELF,TRBJ2-2,NA,TRBV11-2
ASSVEGTSGADTQY,TRBJ2-3,NA,TRBV2
ASSRQGSYEQY,TRBJ2-7,NA,TRBV7-9
ASRGPGLAYTGELF,TRBJ2-2,NA,TRBV19
ASSLTSGGAYEQY,TRBJ2-7,few,TRBV5-1
ASSSGQNEKLF,TRBJ1-4,many,TRBV7-2
ASSGLADNEQF,TRBJ2-1,NA,TRBV10-2
AIRDTSHNEQF,TRBJ2-1,few,TRBV10-3
ASSGTNTEAF,TRBJ1-1,once,TRBV6-1
ASSLDTSYEQY,TRBJ2-7,NA,TRBV19
ASSLARGTETTGELF,TRBJ2-2,few,TRBV7-9
ASQREGTDTQY,TRBJ2-3,NA,TRBV2
ATSSSHDLAGGPEQF,TRBJ2-1,once,TRBV15
ASSLLSLGVAGEVYNEQF,TRBJ2-1,NA,TRBV13
ASSLGPLGTDTQY,TRBJ2-3,NA,TRBV5-4
ASNLNSGGALRIF,TRBJ2-1,NA,TRBV6-1
ASSSRGGQETQY,TRBJ2-5,NA,TRBV5-1
ASSVDRADYGYT,TRBJ1-2,NA,TRBV6-5
ASSLNPPGQTNTEAF,TRBJ1-1,once,TRBV5-1
ASSLRAGPGINTEAF,TRBJ1-1,NA,TRBV5-1
ASSLASAGGPDTQY,TRBJ2-3,NA,TRBV7-3
ASSVGRVSYEQY,TRBJ2-7,few,TRBV9
ASREGAQVYNEQF,TRBJ2-1,NA,TRBV2
ASSYDGNQPQH,TRBJ1-5,NA,TRBV6-5
SVRTFGGFGPTDTQY,TRBJ2-3,NA,TRBV29-1
ATQGARETEAF,TRBJ1-1,NA,TRBV7-8
ASSPYESTYGYT,TRBJ1-2,NA,TRBV7-2
ASSQELGVGSPLH,TRBJ1-6,NA,TRBV14
ASSLAASGNTIY,TRBJ1-3,few,TRBV7-2
ASSSQQGAHTEAF,TRBJ1-1,NA,TRBV11-1
ASSLAPTGATDTQY,TRBJ2-3,NA,TRBV5-1
ASSLVGAGEQY,TRBJ2-7,NA,TRBV11-2
ASSRTGANTGELF,TRBJ2-2,NA,TRBV7-8
ASTHLKSEAF,TRBJ1-1,NA,TRBV6-6
SAPAGDSNNEQF,TRBJ2-1,NA,TRBV29-1
ASSLSDGPYEQY,TRBJ2-7,NA,TRBV11-2
ASSLVGGQGPSGYGYT,TRBJ1-2,NA,TRBV7-2
SVEGTGDYGYT,TRBJ1-2,NA,TRBV29-1
ASSSRDPPNYGYT,TRBJ1-2,NA,TRBV5-6
ASTLYRGATGELF,TRBJ2-2,NA,TRBV7-8
ASSHRTGSYGYT,TRBJ1-2,NA,TRBV18
ASSLPPEVTEAF,TRBJ1-1,NA,TRBV7-9
ATSEGLGRGYNEQF,TRBJ2-1,NA,TRBV15
ASSLTRDSTDTQY,TRBJ2-3,NA,TRBV5-1
ASSLGQLGSEAF,TRBJ1-1,medium-sized,TRBV5-1
ASSVSDLGVAF,TRBJ1-1,NA,TRBV25-1
ATSRHYGAKNPSTGELF,TRBJ2-2,NA,TRBV27
ASSPGLGQY,TRBJ2-7,once,TRBV6-6
ASSIPGQTPGGCYEQY,TRBJ2-7,NA,TRBV21-1